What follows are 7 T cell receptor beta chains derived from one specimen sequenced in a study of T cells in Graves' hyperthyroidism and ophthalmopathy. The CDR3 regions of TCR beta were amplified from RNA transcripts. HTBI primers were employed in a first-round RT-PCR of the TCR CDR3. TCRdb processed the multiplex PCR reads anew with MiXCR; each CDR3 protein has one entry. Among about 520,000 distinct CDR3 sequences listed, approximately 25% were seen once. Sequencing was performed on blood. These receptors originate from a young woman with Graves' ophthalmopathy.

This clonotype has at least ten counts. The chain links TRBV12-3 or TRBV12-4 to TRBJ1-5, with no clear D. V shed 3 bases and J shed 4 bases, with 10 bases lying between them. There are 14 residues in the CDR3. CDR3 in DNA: TGTGCCAGCAGTTTCGGGGAACCGAATCAGCCCCAGCATTTT. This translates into CASSFGEPNQPQHF.

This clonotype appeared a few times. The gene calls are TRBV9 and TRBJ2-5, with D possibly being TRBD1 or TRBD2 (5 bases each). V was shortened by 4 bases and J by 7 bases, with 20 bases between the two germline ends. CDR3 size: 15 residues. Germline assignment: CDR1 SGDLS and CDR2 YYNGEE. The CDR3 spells CASSPSGTPEGTQYF. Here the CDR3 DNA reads TGTGCCAGCAGCCCCTCCGGGACCCCTGAGGGGACCCAGTACTTC.

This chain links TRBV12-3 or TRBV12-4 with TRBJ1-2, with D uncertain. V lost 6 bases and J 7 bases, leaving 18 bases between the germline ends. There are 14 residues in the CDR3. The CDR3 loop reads CASSALRKGFGYTF. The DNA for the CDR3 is TGTGCCAGCAGCGCGTTGAGAAAGGGTTTTGGCTACACCTTC.

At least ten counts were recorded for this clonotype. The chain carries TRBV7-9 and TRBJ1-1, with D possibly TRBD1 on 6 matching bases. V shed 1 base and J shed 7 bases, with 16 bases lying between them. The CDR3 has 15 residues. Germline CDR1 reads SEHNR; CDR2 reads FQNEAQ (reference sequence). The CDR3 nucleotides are TGTGCCAGCAGCTTAGGGGTGACAGGAGACCGTGAAGCTTTCTTT. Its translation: CASSLGVTGDREAFF.

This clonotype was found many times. The CDR3 protein is CASSRGTAENYGYTF. The DNA of the CDR3 is TGTGCCAGCAGTAGAGGGACAGCTGAAAACTATGGCTACACCTTC. J is TRBJ1-2 and V is TRBV6-5, with 7 bases fitting TRBD1. The CDR3 is 15 residues long. Losses at the gene ends were 5 bases for V and 2 bases for J; bases not matched to a gene: 8. Germline CDR1 reads MNHEY; CDR2 reads SVGAGI.

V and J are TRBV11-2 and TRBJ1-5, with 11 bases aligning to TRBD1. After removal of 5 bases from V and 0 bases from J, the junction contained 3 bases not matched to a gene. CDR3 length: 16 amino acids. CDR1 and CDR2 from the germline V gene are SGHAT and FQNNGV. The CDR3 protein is CASSGQGAFSNQPQHF. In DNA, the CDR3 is TGTGCCAGCAGCGGACAGGGGGCTTTTAGCAATCAGCCCCAGCATTTT.

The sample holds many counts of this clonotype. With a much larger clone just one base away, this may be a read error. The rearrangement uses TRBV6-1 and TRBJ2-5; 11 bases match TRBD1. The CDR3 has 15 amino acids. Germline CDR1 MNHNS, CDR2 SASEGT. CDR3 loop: CAGRGQGARWETQYF. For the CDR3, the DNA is TGTGCCGGCAGAGGACAGGGGGCGCGTTGGGAGACCCAGTACTTC.